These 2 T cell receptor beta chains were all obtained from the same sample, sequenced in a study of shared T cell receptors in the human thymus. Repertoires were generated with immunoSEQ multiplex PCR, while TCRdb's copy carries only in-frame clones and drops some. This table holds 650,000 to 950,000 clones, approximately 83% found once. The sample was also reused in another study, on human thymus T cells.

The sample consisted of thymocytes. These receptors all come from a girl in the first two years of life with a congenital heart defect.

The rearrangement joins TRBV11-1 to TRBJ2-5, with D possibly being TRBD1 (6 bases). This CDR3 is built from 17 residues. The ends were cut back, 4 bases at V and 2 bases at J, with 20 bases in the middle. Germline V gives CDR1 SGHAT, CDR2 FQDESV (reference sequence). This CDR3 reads CASSSTGMVGEQETQYF. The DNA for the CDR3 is TGTGCCAGCAGCTCCACAGGGATGGTTGGAGAACAAGAGACCCAGTACTTC. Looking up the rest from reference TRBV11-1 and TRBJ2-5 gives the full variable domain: EAEVAQSPRYKITEKSQAVAFWCDPISGHATLYWYRQILGQGPELLVQFQDESVVDDSQLPKDRFSAERLKGVDSTLKIQPAELGDSAMYLCASSSTGMVGEQETQYFGPGTRLLVL.

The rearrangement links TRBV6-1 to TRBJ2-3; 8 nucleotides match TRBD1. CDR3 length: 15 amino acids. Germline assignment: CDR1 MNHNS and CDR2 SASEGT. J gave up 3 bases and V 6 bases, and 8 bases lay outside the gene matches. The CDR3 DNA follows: TGTGCCAGCAGATTGCGACAGGGGAGAACAGATACGCAGTATTTT. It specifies CASRLRQGRTDTQYF.